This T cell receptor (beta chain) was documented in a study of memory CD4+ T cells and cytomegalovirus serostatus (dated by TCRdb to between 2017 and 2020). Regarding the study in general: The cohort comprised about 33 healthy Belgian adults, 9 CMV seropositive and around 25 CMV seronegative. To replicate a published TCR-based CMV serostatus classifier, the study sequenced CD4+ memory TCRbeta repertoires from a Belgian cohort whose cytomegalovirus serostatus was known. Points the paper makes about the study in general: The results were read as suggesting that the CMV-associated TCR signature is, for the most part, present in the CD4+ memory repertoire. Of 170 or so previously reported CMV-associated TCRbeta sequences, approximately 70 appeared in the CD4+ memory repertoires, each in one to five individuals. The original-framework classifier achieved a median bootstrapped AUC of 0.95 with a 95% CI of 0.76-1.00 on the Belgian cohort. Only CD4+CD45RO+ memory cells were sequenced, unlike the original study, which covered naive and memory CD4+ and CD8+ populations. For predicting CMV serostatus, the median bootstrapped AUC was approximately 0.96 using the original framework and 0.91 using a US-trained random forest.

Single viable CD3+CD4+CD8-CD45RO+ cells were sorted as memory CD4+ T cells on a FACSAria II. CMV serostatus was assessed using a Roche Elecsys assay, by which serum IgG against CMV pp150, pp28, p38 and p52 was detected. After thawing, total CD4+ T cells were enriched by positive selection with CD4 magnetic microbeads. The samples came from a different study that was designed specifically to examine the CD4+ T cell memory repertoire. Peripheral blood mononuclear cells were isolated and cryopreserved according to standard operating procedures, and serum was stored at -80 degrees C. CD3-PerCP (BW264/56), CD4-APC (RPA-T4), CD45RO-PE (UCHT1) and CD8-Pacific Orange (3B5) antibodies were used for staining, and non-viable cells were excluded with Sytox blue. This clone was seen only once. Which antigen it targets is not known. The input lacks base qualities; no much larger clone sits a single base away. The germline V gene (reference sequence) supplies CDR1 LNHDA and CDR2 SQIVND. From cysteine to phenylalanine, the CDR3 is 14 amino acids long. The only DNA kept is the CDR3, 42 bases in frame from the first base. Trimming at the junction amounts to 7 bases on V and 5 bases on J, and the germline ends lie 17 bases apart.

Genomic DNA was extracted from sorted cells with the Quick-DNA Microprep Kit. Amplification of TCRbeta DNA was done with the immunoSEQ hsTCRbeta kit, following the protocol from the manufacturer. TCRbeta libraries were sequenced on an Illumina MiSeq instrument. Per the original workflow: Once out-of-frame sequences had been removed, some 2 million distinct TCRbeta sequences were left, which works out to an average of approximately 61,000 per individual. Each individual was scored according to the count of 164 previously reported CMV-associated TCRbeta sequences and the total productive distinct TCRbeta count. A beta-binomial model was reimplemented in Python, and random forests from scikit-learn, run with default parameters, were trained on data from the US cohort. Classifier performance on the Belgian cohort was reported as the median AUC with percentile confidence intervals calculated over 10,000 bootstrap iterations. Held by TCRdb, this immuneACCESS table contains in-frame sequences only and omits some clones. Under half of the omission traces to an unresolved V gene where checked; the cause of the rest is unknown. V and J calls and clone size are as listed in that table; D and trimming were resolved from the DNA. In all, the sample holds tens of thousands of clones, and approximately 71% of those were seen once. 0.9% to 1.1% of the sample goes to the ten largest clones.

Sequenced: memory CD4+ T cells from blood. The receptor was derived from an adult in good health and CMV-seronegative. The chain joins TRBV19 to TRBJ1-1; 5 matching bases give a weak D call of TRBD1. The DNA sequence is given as TGTGCCAGTATGGAGGAGGGACCAGGGACTGAAGCTTTCTTT. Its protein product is CASMEEGPGTEAFF.